This T cell receptor (beta chain) was profiled in a study of cytomegalovirus exposure and HLA in healthy donors. Notes on the study in general: Later analysis suggested links between common viral pathogens and several top significant clusters. The authors excluded some V segments, including TRBV6-2 and TRBV6-3, as indistinguishable.

This clone was recorded a few times. What it binds is unknown. 60 Vbeta and 13 Jbeta primers were used in PCR. The data were produced by immunoSEQ multiplex PCR, yet TCRdb's version contains in-frame clones alone and is incomplete. The sample carries about 98,000 clones, 74% recorded once. Trimming at V came to 4 bases and at J to 0 bases, leaving 7 bases not matched to a gene. This CDR3 is built from 17 residues. Germline V gives CDR1 SGHNT, CDR2 YYREEE (reference sequence). Donors consisted of healthy bone marrow donors. The TCR sequence derives from a male donor in good health and CMV-seronegative. The genes are TRBV5-4 and TRBJ2-6, with 7 bases fitting TRBD1. Sequencing was performed on PBMCs. For the CDR3, the DNA is TGTGCCAGCAGCCCGGGACAGTTTAACTCTGGGGCCAACGTCCTGACTTTC. It is translated as CASSPGQFNSGANVLTF.